This T cell receptor (beta chain) stems from a study of blood T cell repertoires in COVID-19. Study at large: Samples representing acute and convalescent COVID-19 were sourced from the United States, Italy and Spain.

Germline trimming cut 5 bases from V and 2 bases from J; bases unmatched to any gene: 10. This CDR3 has 17 amino acids. The germline V gene has CDR1 LNHDA and CDR2 SQIVND (reference sequence). In the original analysis: By means of reference gene primer amplification, nucleated cell counts were estimated. The data were produced by immunoSEQ multiplex PCR, yet TCRdb's version contains in-frame clones alone and is incomplete. The V and J calls and clone size come from that table; D and trimming were worked out from the DNA. The table records about 87,000 clones, about nine tenths of them present only once.

This receptor was taken from a woman of 80 years or more with acute or convalescent COVID-19. What was sequenced was peripheral blood. The chain uses TRBV19 and TRBJ2-3, with 10 bases that match TRBD2. In DNA form, the CDR3 reads TGTGCCAGTAGTCCTAGCGGGGGCCTTACAAACACAGATACGCAGTATTTT. It specifies CASSPSGGLTNTDTQYF.